This entry lists 3 T cell receptor beta chains sequenced from one sample in a study of response to subunit inactivated influenza vaccine. TCRdb reprocessed the RT-PCR reads with MiXCR, giving one entry per CDR3 protein. The table has fewer than 550,000 distinct CDR3 sequences, approximately 24% seen once. The specimen comprised CD4+ T cells sorted from PBMCs, sampled 5 to 6 days after vaccination. Receptor source: a man over 45 who received an inactivated influenza vaccine.

This chain links TRBV2 with TRBJ2-5; D might be TRBD1 (5 bases). V lost 10 bases, J lost 1 base, and 16 bases lay in between. The CDR3 runs to 14 residues. Germline-derived CDR1 and CDR2 are SNHLY and FYNNEI. In DNA form, the CDR3 reads TGTGCCATCTTACACTCAGGGTCCCAAGAGACCCAGTACTTC. This codes for CAILHSGSQETQYF.

The chain joins TRBV12-3 or TRBV12-4 to TRBJ2-5; D may match TRBD1 or TRBD2 (6 bases each). This CDR3 region has 16 residues. Between the trimmed V and J ends, which lost 1 base and 1 base, there was a span of 13 bases. The CDR3 bases are TGTGCCAGCAGTTTAGTAGGGGGAGGATCCCAAGAGACCCAGTACTTC. Its protein product is CASSLVGGGSQETQYF.

V is TRBV6-2 or TRBV6-3 and J is TRBJ2-1; D uncertain. V shed 4 bases and J shed 10 bases, with 17 bases lying between them. CDR1 and CDR2 (germline): MNHEY, SVGEGT. The CDR3 runs 14 residues. The CDR3 coding sequence is TGTGCCAGCAGTTGGGATGGGGTCGGCCCCGAGCAGTTCTTC. Translating it yields CASSWDGVGPEQFF.